A selection of T cell receptor beta chains follows, all from one sample in a study of graft-versus-host responses after intestinal transplantation. For these TCRs, the target antigens are not known. This table comes from immunoSEQ multiplex PCR, and its TCRdb copy is limited to in-frame clones, with some not included. Of some 140,000 clones in the sample, about nine tenths were seen once. Sequencing used unstimulated CD4+ T cells sorted from spleen or lymph node cells, obtained before intestinal transplant. These receptors were taken from a human donor who received an intestinal transplant. Each CDR3 is given with its conserved first and last residue. A D gene is named only where the DNA matches it firmly. Clone sizes are given selectively: once, few, many, or a class where the clone is expanded.

v_call	d_call	clone_size	j_call	cdr3_aa	cdr3_nt
TRBV5-1	NA	NA	TRBJ1-5	CASSLVSGADQPQHF	TGCGCCAGCAGCTTGGTTAGCGGGGCCGATCAGCCCCAGCATTTT
TRBV27	NA	NA	TRBJ1-1	CASSFSGLGAFF	TGTGCCAGCAGTTTCTCGGGATTGGGGGCTTTCTTT
TRBV4-1	TRBD2	NA	TRBJ2-7	CASSPTSRAGGFYEQYF	TGCGCCAGCAGCCCCACGTCTAGAGCGGGAGGATTCTACGAGCAGTACTTC
TRBV7-9	NA	NA	TRBJ1-1	CASSGRGVPEAFF	TGTGCCAGCAGCGGTAGGGGGGTCCCTGAAGCTTTCTTT
TRBV7-3	TRBD1	NA	TRBJ1-5	CASSPPGQGAVSSNQPQHF	TGTGCCAGCAGCCCTCCGGGACAGGGGGCCGTTTCTAGCAATCAGCCCCAGCATTTT
TRBV19	NA	NA	TRBJ2-3	CASSMALDTQYF	TGTGCCAGTAGTATGGCACTAGATACGCAGTATTTT
TRBV7-6	TRBD2	NA	TRBJ2-3	CASSPHVPRTSGKGTDTQYF	TGTGCCAGCAGCCCCCACGTACCTCGGACTAGCGGGAAAGGCACAGATACGCAGTATTTT
TRBV9	NA	NA	TRBJ2-6	CASKRVGANVLTF	TGTGCCAGCAAGAGGGTCGGGGCCAACGTCCTGACTTTC
TRBV19	NA	NA	TRBJ2-4	CASSIVVVGKNIQYF	TGTGCCAGTAGTATAGTAGTGGTGGGCAAAAACATTCAGTACTTC
TRBV5-1	NA	once	TRBJ2-2	CASSTSSNTGELFF	TGCGCCAGCAGCACTAGCTCGAACACCGGGGAGCTGTTTTTT
TRBV9	TRBD1	NA	TRBJ1-2	CASSPPFRQGAHGYTF	TGTGCCAGCAGCCCACCGTTCAGACAGGGGGCTCATGGCTACACCTTC
TRBV19	NA	NA	TRBJ1-4	CASPQGEDEKLFF	TGTGCCAGTCCCCAGGGCGAAGATGAAAAACTGTTTTTT
TRBV5-1	NA	NA	TRBJ2-2	CASSLAVGELFF	TGCGCCAGCAGCTTGGCCGTCGGGGAGCTGTTTTTT
TRBV28	NA	once	TRBJ2-7	CASSLYGGRGAYEQYF	TGTGCCAGCAGCCTGTACGGTGGACGAGGGGCCTACGAGCAGTACTTC
TRBV5-1	NA	NA	TRBJ2-7	CASSLGDSSYEQYF	TGCGCCAGCAGCTTGGGAGACAGCTCCTACGAGCAGTACTTC
TRBV30	NA	NA	TRBJ2-3	CAWSVQGGTDTQYF	TGTGCCTGGAGTGTGCAGGGGGGTACAGATACGCAGTATTTT
TRBV18	NA	NA	TRBJ2-7	CASSLTDGSSYEQYF	TGTGCCAGCTCACTCACGGACGGGTCCTCCTACGAGCAGTACTTC
TRBV7-6	NA	NA	TRBJ1-4	CASSLASTNEKLFF	TGTGCCAGCAGCTTAGCCAGCACTAATGAAAAACTGTTTTTT
TRBV15	NA	NA	TRBJ2-1	CATSRDLLVSYNEQFF	TGTGCCACCAGCAGAGATCTACTCGTTTCCTACAATGAGCAGTTCTTC
TRBV19	NA	NA	TRBJ2-7	CASSIYPASYEQYF	TGTGCCAGTAGTATATATCCAGCCTCCTACGAGCAGTACTTC
TRBV10-3	NA	once	TRBJ2-7	CAISESGGFAYEQYF	TGTGCCATCAGTGAGTCGGGAGGATTCGCCTACGAGCAGTACTTC
TRBV4-1	TRBD2	NA	TRBJ2-3	CASSRTGAGGTDTQYF	TGCGCCAGCAGCCGGACCGGGGCGGGAGGCACAGATACGCAGTATTTT
TRBV6-5	NA	NA	TRBJ2-3	CASSYYGQGRADTQYF	TGTGCCAGCAGTTACTACGGGCAGGGAAGAGCCGATACGCAGTATTTT
TRBV7-9	TRBD2	few	TRBJ2-7	CASSPRLAGDRYEQYF	TGTGCCAGCAGCCCCCGACTAGCGGGAGACCGCTACGAGCAGTACTTC
TRBV28	TRBD1	NA	TRBJ2-2	CASSLAPGQGTTGELFF	TGTGCCAGCAGTTTGGCACCGGGACAGGGTACCACCGGGGAGCTGTTTTTT
TRBV20-1	NA	NA	TRBJ2-5	CSAPLGETQYF	TGCAGTGCTCCCTTAGGAGAGACCCAGTACTTC
TRBV7-2	NA	NA	TRBJ2-1	CASSLAHSSMSSYNEQFF	TGTGCCAGCAGCTTAGCGCACTCCTCTATGAGCTCCTACAATGAGCAGTTCTTC
TRBV11-2	NA	NA	TRBJ2-1	CASISPTQGEQFF	TGTGCCAGCATATCTCCCACCCAGGGAGAGCAGTTCTTC
TRBV7-6	NA	NA	TRBJ2-3	CASSFTDTQYF	TGTGCCAGCAGCTTCACAGATACGCAGTATTTT
TRBV4-2	TRBD1	NA	TRBJ1-3	CASSQVGQGADTIYF	TGTGCCAGCAGCCAAGTAGGCCAGGGGGCAGACACCATATATTTT
TRBV28	TRBD2	NA	TRBJ2-3	CTSRRTSGSSSTDTQYF	TGTACCAGCAGGCGGACTAGCGGGAGTTCTAGCACAGATACGCAGTATTTT
TRBV19	NA	once	TRBJ2-3	CASKGSISTDTQYF	TGTGCCAGTAAGGGCTCCATAAGCACAGATACGCAGTATTTT
TRBV6-6	NA	NA	TRBJ1-4	CASSVDGHNEKLFF	TGTGCCAGTTCCGTGGACGGCCATAATGAAAAACTGTTTTTT
TRBV7-2	TRBD1	NA	TRBJ2-7	CASSLAGQGREYF	TGTGCCAGCAGCTTAGCCGGACAGGGAAGGGAGTACTTC
TRBV10-3	TRBD2	NA	TRBJ2-7	CAISGTSGRGTYEQYF	TGTGCCATCAGTGGGACTAGCGGGAGGGGAACCTACGAGCAGTACTTC
TRBV18	TRBD1	NA	TRBJ1-2	CASSPLGQGGYGYTF	TGTGCCAGCTCACCCCTAGGACAGGGAGGTTATGGCTACACCTTC
TRBV10-3	NA	NA	TRBJ2-5	CAISESIPFKETQYF	TGTGCCATCAGTGAGTCGATCCCCTTCAAAGAGACCCAGTACTTC
TRBV11-3	TRBD2	NA	TRBJ2-3	CASSHSGRGTDTQYF	TGTGCCAGCAGTCATAGCGGGAGGGGGACAGATACGCAGTATTTT
TRBV7-2	NA	NA	TRBJ2-6	CASSPGANVLTF	TGTGCCAGCAGCCCCGGGGCCAACGTCCTGACTTTC
TRBV27	TRBD2	once	TRBJ2-1	CASSLRALSRLAGGPSYNEQFF	TGTGCCAGCAGTTTAAGGGCCCTCTCGAGACTAGCGGGAGGGCCATCCTACAATGAGCAGTTCTTC
TRBV28	NA	NA	TRBJ1-4	CASSDPQGTNEKLFF	TGTGCCAGCAGTGACCCCCAGGGAACTAATGAAAAACTGTTTTTT
TRBV19	TRBD2	NA	TRBJ2-7	CASSRGGSYEQYF	TGTGCCAGTAGTCGGGGGGGGTCCTACGAGCAGTACTTC
TRBV6-6	NA	once	TRBJ2-5	CASSYRVRETQYF	TGTGCCAGCAGTTACCGAGTGCGAGAGACCCAGTACTTC
TRBV5-1	NA	NA	TRBJ2-5	CASSGGRAQETQYF	TGCGCCAGCAGCGGGGGGCGGGCTCAAGAGACCCAGTACTTC
TRBV10-3	TRBD1	NA	TRBJ2-2	CAIKGTVNTGELFF	TGTGCCATCAAAGGGACAGTCAACACCGGGGAGCTGTTTTTT
TRBV6-6	TRBD2	NA	TRBJ2-7	CASSYETSGVYEQYF	TGTGCCAGCAGTTACGAGACTAGCGGGGTCTACGAGCAGTACTTC
TRBV5-1	NA	NA	TRBJ2-7	CASSLGVSYEQYF	TGCGCCAGCAGCTTGGGGGTTTCCTACGAGCAGTACTTC
TRBV5-4	NA	NA	TRBJ1-2	CASSLGQNYGYTF	TGTGCCAGCAGCTTGGGACAAAACTATGGCTACACCTTC
TRBV2	TRBD2	NA	TRBJ2-3	CASSDSGRGTDTQYF	TGTGCCAGCAGTGATAGCGGGAGGGGCACAGATACGCAGTATTTT
TRBV2	NA	NA	TRBJ2-7	CASSDTGTPWKQYF	TGTGCCAGCAGTGATACCGGGACACCCTGGAAGCAGTACTTC
TRBV29-1	NA	NA	TRBJ2-7	CSVEAESYEQYF	TGCAGCGTTGAAGCGGAGTCATACGAGCAGTACTTC
TRBV7-3	TRBD2	NA	TRBJ2-3	CASSFFPGLAGGGTSTDTQYF	TGTGCCAGCAGCTTCTTCCCGGGACTAGCGGGAGGAGGAACTAGCACAGATACGCAGTATTTT
TRBV7-8	NA	NA	TRBJ2-7	CASSLAPDGFGYF	TGTGCCAGCAGCTTAGCACCGGACGGATTCGGGTACTTC
TRBV15	TRBD1	NA	TRBJ1-5	CATSRGDSLNQPQHF	TGTGCCACCAGCAGAGGGGACAGCCTCAATCAGCCCCAGCATTTT
TRBV6-5	TRBD2	NA	TRBJ2-7	CASSYAGGPYEQYF	TGTGCCAGCAGTTATGCGGGAGGGCCCTACGAGCAGTACTTC